A single sample is the source of the 23 T cell receptor beta chains below, sequenced in a study of cytotoxic CD8 clonotypes in ibrutinib-treated CLL. Repertoires were generated with immunoSEQ multiplex PCR, while TCRdb's copy carries only in-frame clones and drops some. The sample consists of tens of thousands of clones, about nine tenths of them appearing once. Material: PBMCs, obtained after 12 months of ibrutinib treatment. Source of these receptors: a human donor with chronic lymphocytic leukemia.

V usage is TRBV4-2 and J usage is TRBJ2-1, with 10 bases identical to TRBD2. With 3 bases clipped from V and 6 bases from J, the junction kept 2 bases outside the gene matches. Germline V gene data show CDR1 as LGHNA and CDR2 as YNFKEQ. The CDR3 is 14 amino acids. The CDR3 is CASSHLAGVNEQFF. CDR3 in DNA: TGTGCCAGCAGCCACCTAGCGGGAGTCAATGAGCAGTTCTTC.

The chain links TRBV10-3 to TRBJ2-1; 11 bases line up with TRBD2. The germline CDR1 and CDR2 sequences are ENHRY and SYGVKD. Losses at the gene ends were 5 bases for V and 2 bases for J; bases not matched to a gene: 17. This CDR3 region has 20 residues. The CDR3 bases are TGTGCCATCAGTCTGGCTAGCGGGAGGACCGCCGCCTTCGCCTACAATGAGCAGTTCTTC. Residues: CAISLASGRTAAFAYNEQFF.

The V and J genes are TRBV7-9 and TRBJ1-3; D is unclear. There are 16 residues in the CDR3. Germline loops: CDR1 SEHNR, CDR2 FQNEAQ (reference sequence). Trimming cost V 1 base and J 0 bases, with 10 bases left between them. The chain's CDR3 is CASSLDGPISGNTIYF. CDR3 in DNA: TGTGCCAGCAGCTTAGACGGTCCGATCTCTGGAAACACCATATATTTT. The variable domain in full, completed from reference TRBV7-9 and TRBJ1-3, reads DTGVSQNPRHKITKRGQNVTFRCDPISEHNRLYWYRQTLGQGPEFLTYFQNEAQLEKSRLLSDRFSAERPKGSFSTLEIQRTEQGDSAMYLCASSLDGPISGNTIYFGEGSWLTVV.

V gene TRBV29-1 combines with J gene TRBJ1-1; D call uncertain. V was pared by 0 bases and J by 1 base, with 12 bases between. This CDR3 region has 15 residues. Looked up from germline, CDR1 is SQVTM and CDR2 is ANQGSEA. The CDR3 sequence is CSVEDTGLGNTEAFF. The DNA of the CDR3 is TGCAGCGTTGAAGATACTGGGTTGGGGAACACTGAAGCTTTCTTT.

This sequence joins TRBV9 and TRBJ1-3; weak D call: TRBD1 (5 bases). Germline values: CDR1 SGDLS, CDR2 YYNGEE. This CDR3 is 16 amino acids long. V was pared by 4 bases and J by 0 bases, with 14 bases between. Here the CDR3 reads CASSTGPGTSGNTIYF. DNA of the CDR3: TGTGCCAGCAGCACGGGGCCCGGAACCTCTGGAAACACCATATATTTT.

The V call is TRBV10-2, the J call TRBJ2-7, with TRBD1 matching 9 bases. V trimming: 3 bases; J trimming: 5 bases; junction bases outside the gene matches: 11. The CDR3 has 16 amino acids. CDR1 is WSHSY, CDR2 SAAADI, per germline. This chain's CDR3 is CASSDKDRGFLDEQYF. Written as DNA, the CDR3 is TGCGCCAGCAGTGATAAGGACAGGGGCTTCCTCGACGAGCAGTACTTC.

The J gene is TRBJ2-7, the V gene TRBV11-3; 7 bases map to TRBD1. The trim removed 4 bases at V and 0 bases at J, leaving 6 bases unmatched. This CDR3 has 15 residues. Germline CDR1 is SGHNT and CDR2 is YENEEA. CDR3 in amino acids: CASSSRDSNSYEQYF. CDR3 coding DNA: TGTGCCAGCAGCTCCCGGGACAGCAACTCCTACGAGCAGTACTTC.

The rearrangement joins TRBV19 to TRBJ2-7, with 15 nucleotides matching TRBD2. CDR1 is LNHDA, CDR2 SQIVND, per germline (reference sequence). The CDR3 runs to 15 residues. V shed 5 bases, J shed 1 base, and the junction held 0 bases outside the gene matches. CDR3 sequence (DNA): TGTGCCAGTAGTGGACTAGCGGGAGGGTCCTACGAGCAGTACTTC. It is translated as CASSGLAGGSYEQYF.

The CDR3 DNA is TGTGCCAGCAGCCTGTGGGGGGCGGACACTGAAGCTTTCTTT. Translated: CASSLWGADTEAFF. J is TRBJ1-1 and V is TRBV5-4; possibly TRBD1 for D (6 bases). V was trimmed by 4 bases and J by 3 bases, leaving 13 bases between them. This CDR3 has 14 residues. The V gene's germline CDR1 is SGHNT and CDR2 YYREEE (reference sequence).

The chain employs TRBV5-8 and TRBJ2-7; the D gene could be TRBD1 or TRBD2 (6 bases each). The CDR3 consists of 12 residues. The ends were cut back, 3 bases at V and 9 bases at J, with 13 bases in the middle. Germline assignment: CDR1 SGHTS and CDR2 YDEGEE. The CDR3: CASSSAGHWQYF. The CDR3 DNA sequence: TGTGCCAGCAGCTCCGCGGGACATTGGCAGTACTTC.

V is TRBV4-1 and J is TRBJ1-4; D is unresolved. Germline CDR1 reads MGHRA; CDR2 reads YSYEKL. V lost 4 bases, J lost 4 bases, and 13 bases lay in between. The CDR3 runs 15 residues. The CDR3 DNA reads TGCGCCAGCAGCCCCCCGGTGGGGAATAATGAAAAACTGTTTTTT. As protein: CASSPPVGNNEKLFF.

This clone was detected once. CDR3 loop: CASSFDQNRNEQFF. CDR3 DNA sequence: TGTGCCAGCAGTTTTGACCAGAACCGCAATGAGCAGTTCTTC. The J gene is TRBJ2-1, the V gene TRBV7-9; D not certain. CDR1 is SEHNR, CDR2 FQNEAQ, per germline (reference sequence). V lost 6 bases and J 6 bases, leaving 15 bases between the germline ends. The CDR3 is 14 residues long.

The chain carries TRBV6-1 and TRBJ2-5, with 11 bases fitting TRBD2. This CDR3 contains 15 residues. In germline, CDR1 is MNHNS, CDR2 SASEGT. J lost 1 base, V lost 6 bases, and 4 bases had no gene match. The CDR3 nucleotides read TGTGCCAGCAGCAGACTAGCGGGATTCCAAGAGACCCAGTACTTC. The encoded protein is CASSRLAGFQETQYF.

The chain links TRBV19 to TRBJ1-5; perhaps TRBD1 as D (5 bases). Germline values: CDR1 LNHDA, CDR2 SQIVND (reference sequence). CDR3 size: 13 residues. Trimming stripped 3 bases from V and 5 bases from J, with 8 bases between. CDR3 sequence reads: CASSMQGDQPQHF. DNA of the CDR3: TGTGCCAGTAGTATGCAGGGAGATCAGCCCCAGCATTTT.

Note on this clone: The junction shows a germline mismatch at one end, possibly a read error. CDR3 nucleotide sequence: TGTGCCGCCAGCAGAGGACAGGAAATGGGACCCTCTGGAAACACCATATATTTT. It encodes CAASRGQEMGPSGNTIYF. The chain is built from TRBV15 and TRBJ1-3; 7 bases are a match to TRBD1. The CDR3 sequence is 18 residues long. CDR1 and CDR2 from the germline V gene are LNHNV and YYDKDF (reference sequence).

The gene calls are TRBV28 and TRBJ1-4, with a weak D call TRBD1 (5 bases). The CDR3 is made up of 14 amino acids. Deletions cut 6 bases from V and 4 bases from J, with 12 bases between. The germline gives CDR1 MDHEN, CDR2 SYDVKM. The CDR3 protein is CASSLRVLNEKLFF. The CDR3 coding sequence is TGTGCCAGCAGCCTCAGGGTACTTAATGAAAAACTGTTTTTT.

The chain uses TRBV11-3 and TRBJ2-5; D is possibly TRBD1 or TRBD2 (5 bases each). Germline-derived CDR1 and CDR2 are SGHNT and YENEEA. The CDR3 extends over 14 amino acids. The germline V and J ends were trimmed by 6 bases and 1 base, with 12 bases remaining between them. In DNA form, the CDR3 reads TGTGCCAGCAGTGTAAGGGACCGCCAAGAGACCCAGTACTTC. Amino acids: CASSVRDRQETQYF.

The gene calls are TRBV6-5 and TRBJ1-2; no clear D gene. The CDR3 is 13 residues long. The germline CDR1 and CDR2 sequences are MNHEY and SVGAGI. Deletions cut 3 bases from V and 4 bases from J, with 9 bases between. The CDR3 here is CASSYGIGYGYTF. In nucleotides, the CDR3 is TGTGCCAGCAGTTATGGGATAGGCTATGGCTACACCTTC.

The V call is TRBV19, the J call TRBJ1-4, with D perhaps TRBD1 (5 bases). Germline assignment: CDR1 LNHDA and CDR2 SQIVND (reference sequence). The V and J ends lost 3 bases and 0 bases respectively, with 17 bases between them. This CDR3 region has 18 residues. CDR3 protein: CASSMVLGAFSTNEKLFF. DNA for the CDR3: TGTGCCAGTAGTATGGTTTTAGGGGCCTTTTCAACTAATGAAAAACTGTTTTTT.

Notes on this clone: One end of the junction fails to match germline, which may point to a read error. This chain connects TRBV7-9 to TRBJ2-2, with D possibly TRBD2 on 6 matching bases. Germline V gives CDR1 SEHNR, CDR2 FQNEAQ (reference sequence). CDR3 length: 13 amino acids. DNA for the CDR3: TGTGCCAGCAGCATAGCGGCGCCCGGGGAGCTGTTTTTT. This gives the protein CASSIAAPGELFF.

The chain links TRBV29-1 to TRBJ2-1, with 12 bases fitting TRBD1. The V gene's germline CDR1 is SQVTM and CDR2 ANQGSEA. The CDR3 spans 15 residues. Unmatched junction bases numbered 8, after V lost 5 bases and J lost 6 bases. CDR3 DNA: TGCAGCGTTCATCCGGGACAGGGGGCAGGCAATGAGCAGTTCTTC. Residues: CSVHPGQGAGNEQFF.

The CDR3 DNA follows: TGTGCCAGTGAGACAGGAATTAACACTGAAGCTTTCTTT. Amino acids: CASETGINTEAFF. The V call is TRBV2, the J call TRBJ1-1, with TRBD1 as a possible D gene (6 bases). The germline gives CDR1 SNHLY, CDR2 FYNNEI. Trimming shortened V by 9 bases and J by 2 bases, and 13 bases separated the two germline ends. This CDR3 comprises 13 residues.

V and J are TRBV29-1 and TRBJ2-5; D might be TRBD2 (5 bases). The J call may not be correct, given that the DNA end is closer to TRBJ2-7. The germline V gene encodes CDR1 SQVTM and CDR2 ANQGSEA. This CDR3 has 10 amino acids. In DNA form, the CDR3 reads TGCAGCGTTGGGAGGAACGAGCAGTACTTC. Protein: CSVGRNEQYF.